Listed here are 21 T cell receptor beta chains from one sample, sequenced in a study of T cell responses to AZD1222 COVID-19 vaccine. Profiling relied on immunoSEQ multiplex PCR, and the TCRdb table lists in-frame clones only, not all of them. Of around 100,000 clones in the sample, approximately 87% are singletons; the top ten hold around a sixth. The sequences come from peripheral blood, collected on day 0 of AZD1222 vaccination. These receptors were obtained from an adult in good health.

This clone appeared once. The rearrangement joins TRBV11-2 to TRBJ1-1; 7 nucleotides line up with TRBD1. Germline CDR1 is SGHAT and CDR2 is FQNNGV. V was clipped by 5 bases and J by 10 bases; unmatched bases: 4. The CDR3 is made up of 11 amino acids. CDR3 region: CASSPGQRAFF. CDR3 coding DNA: TGTGCCAGCAGCCCGGGACAGCGAGCTTTCTTT.

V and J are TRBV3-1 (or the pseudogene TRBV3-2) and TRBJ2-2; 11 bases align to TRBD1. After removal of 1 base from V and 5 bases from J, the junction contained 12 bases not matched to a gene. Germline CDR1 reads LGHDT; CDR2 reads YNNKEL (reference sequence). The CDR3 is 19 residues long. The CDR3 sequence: CASSQVLPGQGVSTGELFF. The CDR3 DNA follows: TGTGCCAGCAGCCAAGTCCTCCCGGGACAGGGGGTGTCTACCGGGGAGCTGTTTTTT.

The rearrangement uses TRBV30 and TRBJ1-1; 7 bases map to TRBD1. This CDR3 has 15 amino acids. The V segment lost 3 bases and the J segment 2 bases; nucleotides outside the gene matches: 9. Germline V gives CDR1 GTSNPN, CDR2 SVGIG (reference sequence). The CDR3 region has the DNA TGTGCCTGGAGCATCCATAAGGGGGCAAACACTGAAGCTTTCTTT. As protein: CAWSIHKGANTEAFF.

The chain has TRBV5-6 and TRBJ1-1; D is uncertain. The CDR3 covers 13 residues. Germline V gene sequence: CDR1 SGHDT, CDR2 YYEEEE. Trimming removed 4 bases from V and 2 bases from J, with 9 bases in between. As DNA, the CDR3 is TGTGCCAGCAGCATGAGGTTCAACACTGAAGCTTTCTTT. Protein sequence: CASSMRFNTEAFF. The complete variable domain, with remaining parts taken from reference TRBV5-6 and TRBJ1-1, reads DAGVTQSPTHLIKTRGQQVTLRCSPKSGHDTVSWYQQALGQGPQFIFQYYEEEERQRGNFPDRFSGHQFPNYSSELNVNALLLGDSALYLCASSMRFNTEAFFGQGTRLTVV.

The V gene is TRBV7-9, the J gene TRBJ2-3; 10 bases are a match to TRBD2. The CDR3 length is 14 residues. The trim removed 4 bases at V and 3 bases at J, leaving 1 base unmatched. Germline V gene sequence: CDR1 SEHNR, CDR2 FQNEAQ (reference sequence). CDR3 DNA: TGTGCCAGCAGCTATAGCGGGAGGACAGATACGCAGTATTTT. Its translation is CASSYSGRTDTQYF. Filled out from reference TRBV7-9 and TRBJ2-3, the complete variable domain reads DTGVSQNPRHKITKRGQNVTFRCDPISEHNRLYWYRQTLGQGPEFLTYFQNEAQLEKSRLLSDRFSAERPKGSFSTLEIQRTEQGDSAMYLCASSYSGRTDTQYFGPGTRLTVL.

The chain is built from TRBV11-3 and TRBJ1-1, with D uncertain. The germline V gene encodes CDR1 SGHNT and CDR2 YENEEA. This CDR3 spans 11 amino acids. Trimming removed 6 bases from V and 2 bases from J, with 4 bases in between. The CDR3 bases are TGTGCCAGCAGAGTTAACACTGAAGCTTTCTTT. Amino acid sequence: CASRVNTEAFF.

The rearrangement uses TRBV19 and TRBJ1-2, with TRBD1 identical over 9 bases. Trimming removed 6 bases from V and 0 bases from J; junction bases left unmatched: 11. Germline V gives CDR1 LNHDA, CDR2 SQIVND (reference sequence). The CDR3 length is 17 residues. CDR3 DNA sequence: TGTGCCAGTAGCAATCTTCCGGGACAGGGTTCTAACTATGGCTACACCTTC. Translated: CASSNLPGQGSNYGYTF.

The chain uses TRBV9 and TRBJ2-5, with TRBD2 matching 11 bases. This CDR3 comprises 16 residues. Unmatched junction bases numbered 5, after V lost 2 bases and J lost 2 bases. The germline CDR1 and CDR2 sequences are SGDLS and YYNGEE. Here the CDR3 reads CASSVLAGGGQETQYF. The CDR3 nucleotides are TGTGCCAGCAGCGTTCTAGCGGGGGGCGGGCAAGAGACCCAGTACTTC.

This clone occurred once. In nucleotides, the CDR3 is TGTGCCAGCAGTTTCTGGACAGGGGGAAACTATGGCTACACCTTC. This translates into CASSFWTGGNYGYTF. The rearrangement links TRBV27 to TRBJ1-2, with TRBD1 matching 10 bases. In germline, CDR1 is MNHEY, CDR2 SMNVEV (reference sequence). The CDR3 contains 15 residues. Trimming removed 3 bases from V and 2 bases from J; junction bases left unmatched: 3.

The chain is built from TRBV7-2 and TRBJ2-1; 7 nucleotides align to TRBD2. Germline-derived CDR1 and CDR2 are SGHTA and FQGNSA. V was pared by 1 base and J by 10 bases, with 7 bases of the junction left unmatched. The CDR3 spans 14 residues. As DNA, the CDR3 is TGTGCCAGCAGCTTAGGAGAGGGAGGGCGAGAGCAGTTCTTC. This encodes CASSLGEGGREQFF.

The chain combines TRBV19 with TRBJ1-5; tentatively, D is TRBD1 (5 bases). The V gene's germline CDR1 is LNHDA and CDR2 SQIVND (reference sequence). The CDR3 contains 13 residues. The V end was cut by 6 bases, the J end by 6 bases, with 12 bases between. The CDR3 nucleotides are TGTGCCAGTAGGCAGGGTACGGGTCAGCCCCAGCATTTT. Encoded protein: CASRQGTGQPQHF.

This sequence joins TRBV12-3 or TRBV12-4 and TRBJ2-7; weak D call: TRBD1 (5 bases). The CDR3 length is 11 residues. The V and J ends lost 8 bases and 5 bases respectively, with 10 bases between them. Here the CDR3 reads CASAGLNEQYF. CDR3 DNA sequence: TGTGCCAGCGCAGGGCTTAACGAGCAGTACTTC.

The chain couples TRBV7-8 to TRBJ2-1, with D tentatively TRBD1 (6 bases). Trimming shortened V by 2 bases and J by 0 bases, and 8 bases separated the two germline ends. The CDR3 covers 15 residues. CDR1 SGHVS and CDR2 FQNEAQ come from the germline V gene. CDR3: CASSLRGSSYNEQFF. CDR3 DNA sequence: TGTGCCAGCAGCTTAAGGGGGAGCTCCTACAATGAGCAGTTCTTC. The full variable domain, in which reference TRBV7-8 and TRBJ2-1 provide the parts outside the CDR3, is GAGVSQSPRYKVAKRGQDVALRCDPISGHVSLFWYQQALGQGPEFLTYFQNEAQLDKSGLPSDRFFAERPEGSVSTLKIQRTQQEDSAVYLCASSLRGSSYNEQFFGPGTRLTVL.

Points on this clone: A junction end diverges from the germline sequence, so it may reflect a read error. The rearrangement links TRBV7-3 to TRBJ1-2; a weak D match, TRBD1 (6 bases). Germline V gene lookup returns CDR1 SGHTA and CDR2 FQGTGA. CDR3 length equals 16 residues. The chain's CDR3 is CAGSLSLAGTQYGYTF. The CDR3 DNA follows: TGTGCCGGCAGCCTTTCCCTTGCCGGGACACAATATGGCTACACCTTC.

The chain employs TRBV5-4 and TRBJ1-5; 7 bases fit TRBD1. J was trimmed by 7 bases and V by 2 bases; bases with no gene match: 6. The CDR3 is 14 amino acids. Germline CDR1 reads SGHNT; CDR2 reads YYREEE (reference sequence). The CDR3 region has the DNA TGTGCCAGCAGCTTAGACAGGGACGGACAGCCCCAGCATTTT. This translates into CASSLDRDGQPQHF.

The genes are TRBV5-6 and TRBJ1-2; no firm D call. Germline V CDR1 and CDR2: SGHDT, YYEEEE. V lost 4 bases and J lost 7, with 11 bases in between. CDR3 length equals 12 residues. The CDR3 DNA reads TGTGCCAGCAGCGGTGAGGGATTTGGCTACACCTTC. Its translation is CASSGEGFGYTF.

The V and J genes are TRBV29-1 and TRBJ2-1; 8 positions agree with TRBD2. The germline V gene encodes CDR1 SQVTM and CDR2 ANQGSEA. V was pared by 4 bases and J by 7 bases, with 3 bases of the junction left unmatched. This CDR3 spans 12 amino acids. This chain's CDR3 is CSVGTSLNEQFF. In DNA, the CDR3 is TGCAGCGTTGGGACTAGCTTGAATGAGCAGTTCTTC.

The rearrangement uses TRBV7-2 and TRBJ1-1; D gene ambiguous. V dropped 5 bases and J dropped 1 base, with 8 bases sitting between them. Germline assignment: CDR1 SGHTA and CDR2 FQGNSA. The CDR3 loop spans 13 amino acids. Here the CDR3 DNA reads TGTGCCAGCAGCCCGACACCGAACACTGAAGCTTTCTTT. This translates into CASSPTPNTEAFF.

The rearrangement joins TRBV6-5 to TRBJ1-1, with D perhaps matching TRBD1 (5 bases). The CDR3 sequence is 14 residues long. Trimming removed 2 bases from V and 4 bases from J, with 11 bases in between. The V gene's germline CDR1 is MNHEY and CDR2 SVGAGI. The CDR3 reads CASSYEGMGTEAFF. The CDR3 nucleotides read TGTGCCAGCAGTTACGAGGGGATGGGCACTGAAGCTTTCTTT.

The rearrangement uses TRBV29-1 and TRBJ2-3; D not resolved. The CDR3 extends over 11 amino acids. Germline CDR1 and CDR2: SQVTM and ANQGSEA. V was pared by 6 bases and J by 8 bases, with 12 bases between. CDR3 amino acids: CSVEPKVTQYF. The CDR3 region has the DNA TGCAGCGTGGAACCCAAAGTTACGCAGTATTTT.

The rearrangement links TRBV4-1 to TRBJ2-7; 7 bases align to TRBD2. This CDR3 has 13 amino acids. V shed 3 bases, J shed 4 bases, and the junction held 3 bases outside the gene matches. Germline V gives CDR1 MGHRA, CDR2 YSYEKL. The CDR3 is CASSHAGGYEQYF. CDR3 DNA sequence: TGCGCCAGCAGCCACGCCGGGGGGTACGAGCAGTACTTC.